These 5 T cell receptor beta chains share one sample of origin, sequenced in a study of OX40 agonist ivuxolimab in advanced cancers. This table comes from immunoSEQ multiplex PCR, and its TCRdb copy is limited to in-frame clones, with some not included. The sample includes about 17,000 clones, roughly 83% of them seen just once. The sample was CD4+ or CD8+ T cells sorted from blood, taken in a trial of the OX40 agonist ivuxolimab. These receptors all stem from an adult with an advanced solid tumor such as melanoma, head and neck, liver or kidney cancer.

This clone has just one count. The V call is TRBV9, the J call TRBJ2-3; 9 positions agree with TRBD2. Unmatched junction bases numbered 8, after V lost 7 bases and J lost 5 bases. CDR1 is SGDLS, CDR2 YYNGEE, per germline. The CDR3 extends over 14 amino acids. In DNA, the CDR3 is TGTGCCAGCCGGGGCGGGGGGGCCGAAGATACGCAGTATTTT. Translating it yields CASRGGGAEDTQYF.

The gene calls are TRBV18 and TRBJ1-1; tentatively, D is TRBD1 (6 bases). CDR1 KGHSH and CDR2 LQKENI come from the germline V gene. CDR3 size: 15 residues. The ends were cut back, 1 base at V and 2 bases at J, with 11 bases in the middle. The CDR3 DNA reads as TGTGCCAGCTCACCACTCAGGACAGCAAACACTGAAGCTTTCTTT. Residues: CASSPLRTANTEAFF.

The DNA for the CDR3 is TGTGCCAGCTCAACCCCCCGACAGGGGGCGCGTAATGAGCAGTTCTTC. As protein: CASSTPRQGARNEQFF. The V call is TRBV18, the J call TRBJ2-1; 10 nucleotides line up with TRBD1. This CDR3 has 16 residues. J was trimmed by 7 bases and V by 5 bases; bases with no gene match: 11. Germline V gives CDR1 KGHSH, CDR2 LQKENI.

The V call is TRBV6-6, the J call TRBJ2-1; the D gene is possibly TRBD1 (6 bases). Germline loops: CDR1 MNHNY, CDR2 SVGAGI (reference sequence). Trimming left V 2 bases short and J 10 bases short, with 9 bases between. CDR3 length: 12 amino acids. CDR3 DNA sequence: TGTGCCAGCAGTTACCTAGGACAGGAGCAGTTCTTC. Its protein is CASSYLGQEQFF.

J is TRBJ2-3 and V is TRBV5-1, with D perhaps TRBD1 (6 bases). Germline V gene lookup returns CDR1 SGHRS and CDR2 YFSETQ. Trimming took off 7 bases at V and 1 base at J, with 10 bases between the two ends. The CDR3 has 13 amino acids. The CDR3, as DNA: TGCGCCAGCGGCAGGGGCGGCACAGATACGCAGTATTTT. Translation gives CASGRGGTDTQYF.